The clone carrying this T cell receptor beta chain has a handful of counts. Its antigen is currently unknown. The sorted Tregs were CD4+CD25+CD127-/low cells. Overall study results and limits: Larger-cohort validation covered only one TCR beta V-J rearrangement. Tumor Treg TCRs overlapped most with tumor naive CD4+ cells. Tumor memory CD4+ T cell TCR gene usage was found to cluster with blood and lymph node memory CD4+ cells and with lymph node naive CD4+ cells.

Semi-nested PCR with Nested Universal Primer A followed constant-region reverse priming of full-length variable regions. A single record per CDR3 protein comes from TCRdb applying MiXCR to the 5' RACE reads. The data contain approximately 50,000 distinct CDR3 sequences, around 21% of them singletons. Sequencing was done on a sample of tumor-infiltrating Tregs sorted from the breast tumor. This sequence originates from a female donor with breast cancer.

This CDR3 reads CASSYSEQGKGAPGEKLFF. CDR3 coding DNA: TGTGCCAGCAGTTACTCGGAGCAAGGGAAGGGGGCGCCAGGTGAAAAACTGTTTTTT. The chain recombines TRBV6-6 with TRBJ1-4; 7 bases map to TRBD1. V was pared by 0 bases and J by 7 bases, with 17 bases of the junction left unmatched. Germline values: CDR1 MNHNY, CDR2 SVGAGI (reference sequence). The length of the CDR3 is 19 residues.